A single sample is the source of the 14 T cell receptor beta chains below, sequenced in a study of metastatic and nonmetastatic thyroid tumors. From the PCR reads, TCRdb re-called clones with MiXCR. Here the sample spans fewer than 18,000 clones, roughly a quarter being singletons. Every patient underwent thyroid surgery untreated. Sequencing was performed on tumor tissue. These receptors all stem from a female donor with papillary thyroid cancer or a benign thyroid nodule (not recorded which). Some clones in this sample may be carry-over from other donors' samples.

This clone appeared a few times. At one end, the junction sequence differs from germline, possibly due to a read error. The chain is built from TRBV6-2 or TRBV6-3 and TRBJ2-7, with D possibly matching TRBD2 (5 bases). The CDR3 sequence is 13 residues long. Germline V CDR1 and CDR2: MNHEY, SVGEGT. Written as DNA, the CDR3 is TGTGCCAGCAGCTCCGGTACAGCGGTTGGGCAGCACTTC. It yields the protein CASSSGTAVGQHF.

In this sample, this clone turned up many times. V and J are TRBV4-3 and TRBJ2-5, with 8 bases lining up with TRBD2. Trimming at V came to 0 bases and at J to 2 bases, leaving 5 bases not matched to a gene. The V gene's germline CDR1 is LGHNA and CDR2 YSLEER. The CDR3 is 16 amino acids. The CDR3 spells CASSQDIGGGQETQYF. The CDR3 DNA follows: TGCGCCAGCAGCCAAGATATAGGCGGGGGGCAAGAGACCCAGTACTTC.

This clone came up many times. The rearrangement uses TRBV28 and TRBJ1-5; 8 bases agree with TRBD1. Losses at the gene ends were 6 bases for V and 5 bases for J; bases not matched to a gene: 9. The CDR3 covers 15 residues. The V gene's germline CDR1 is MDHEN and CDR2 SYDVKM. CDR3 DNA: TGTGCCAGCAGCGACAGGGGCGGCGGGTATCAGCCCCAGCATTTT. Its translation: CASSDRGGGYQPQHF. Full variable domain (missing parts from reference TRBV28 and TRBJ1-5): DVKVTQSSRYLVKRTGEKVFLECVQDMDHENMFWYRQDPGLGLRLIYFSYDVKMKEKGDIPEGYSVSREKKERFSLILESASTNQTSMYLCASSDRGGGYQPQHFGDGTRLSIL.

There are a few counts of this clone. The rearrangement joins TRBV6-1 to TRBJ2-2; D is unclear. CDR3 length: 13 residues. CDR1 is MNHNS, CDR2 SASEGT, per germline. Trimming stripped 1 base from V and 5 bases from J, with 5 bases between. The CDR3 loop is CASSEVVTGELFF. The DNA for the CDR3 is TGTGCCAGCAGTGAAGTAGTTACCGGGGAGCTGTTTTTT.

This clone was counted at least ten times. The J gene is TRBJ2-7, the V gene TRBV19, with D possibly TRBD1 on 6 matching bases. Germline values: CDR1 LNHDA, CDR2 SQIVND (reference sequence). V dropped 3 bases and J dropped 4 bases, with 19 bases sitting between them. The CDR3 has 16 residues. CDR3 residues: CASSISAALRGYEQYF. The CDR3 coding sequence is TGTGCCAGTAGTATTAGTGCGGCCCTAAGGGGGTACGAGCAGTACTTC.

As for this clone: The CDR3 does not close with the conserved phenylalanine or tryptophan, likely indicating a read error. CDR3: CASSARTAYGYTL. The CDR3 region has the DNA TGTGCCAGCAGTGCACGGACTGCATATGGCTACACCCTC. The chain employs TRBV6-1 and TRBJ1-2; D gene ambiguous. V lost 4 bases to trimming and J lost 5 bases, with 11 bases between them. The CDR3 runs to 13 residues. Germline CDR1 MNHNS, CDR2 SASEGT.

This sequence joins TRBV9 and TRBJ2-3, with 7 bases that match TRBD2. Germline V lookup: CDR1 SGDLS, CDR2 YYNGEE. The CDR3 consists of 15 residues. The V segment lost 0 bases and the J segment 0 bases; nucleotides outside the gene matches: 1. The CDR3 sequence: CASSVGSGSTDTQYF. In nucleotides, the CDR3 is TGTGCCAGCAGCGTAGGTAGCGGGAGCACAGATACGCAGTATTTT.

This clone was detected many times. This sample includes further DNA sequences coding for the same CDR3. This sequence joins TRBV6-1 and TRBJ1-1; D is possibly TRBD1 (6 bases). Trimming removed 9 bases at V and 4 bases at J, with 15 bases between. This CDR3 comprises 13 residues. The germline V gene encodes CDR1 MNHNS and CDR2 SASEGT. The CDR3 protein is CASTDRGFTEAFF. The CDR3 nucleotides are TGTGCCAGTACGGATAGGGGGTTCACTGAAGCTTTCTTT.

This clone was counted only a few times. The rearrangement links TRBV6-5 to TRBJ2-5, with a tentative D call TRBD1 (5 bases). Trimming pared 4 bases from V and 5 bases from J, leaving 17 bases between. This CDR3 has 15 amino acids. Germline values: CDR1 MNHEY, CDR2 SVGAGI. For the CDR3, the DNA is TGTGCCAGCAGTTTTGTATGGGGCGAGTTGGAGACCCAGTACTTC. Its protein is CASSFVWGELETQYF.

In this sample, this clone is medium-sized. The chain couples TRBV6-5 to TRBJ1-2, with 7 bases that match TRBD1. V lost 2 bases and J lost 6; bases outside the gene matches: 9. The CDR3 has 15 residues. Germline values: CDR1 MNHEY, CDR2 SVGAGI. The CDR3 spells CASSYLTGRGDGYTF. CDR3 DNA sequence: TGTGCCAGCAGTTACCTGACAGGGAGGGGGGATGGCTACACCTTC.

This rearrangement joins TRBV20-1 to TRBJ2-3, with 8 positions matching TRBD2. Germline CDR1 is DFQATT and CDR2 is SNEGSKA (reference sequence). The trim removed 0 bases at V and 2 bases at J, leaving 10 bases unmatched. CDR3 size: 17 residues. The CDR3 nucleotides read TGCAGTGCTAGAGATCCCCGTAGCGGGACCTTCACAGATACGCAGTATTTT. Its protein is CSARDPRSGTFTDTQYF.

The chain joins TRBV6-2 or TRBV6-3 to TRBJ2-7; D not certain. Germline V CDR1 and CDR2: MNHEY, SVGEGT. The CDR3 loop spans 13 amino acids. V lost 4 bases, J lost 2 bases, and 9 bases lay in between. The CDR3 bases are TGTGCCAGCAGTTGGGCCTGGACCTACGAGCAGTACTTC. Its protein product is CASSWAWTYEQYF.

By sample fraction, this clone is medium-sized. The gene calls are TRBV10-3 and TRBJ2-3; 16 nucleotides align to TRBD2. V lost 4 bases, J lost 4 bases, and 5 bases stayed unmatched. In germline, CDR1 is ENHRY, CDR2 SYGVKD. The CDR3 spans 17 residues. In nucleotides, the CDR3 is TGTGCCATCAGTGTGGGACTAGCGGGAGGGGTACCAGATACGCAGTATTTT. This codes for CAISVGLAGGVPDTQYF.

The chain recombines TRBV11-2 with TRBJ2-7; 11 bases are shared with TRBD2. Germline V gives CDR1 SGHAT, CDR2 FQNNGV. Losses at the gene ends were 0 bases for V and 3 bases for J; bases not matched to a gene: 7. CDR3 size: 17 residues. In DNA form, the CDR3 reads TGTGCCAGCAGCTTAGATTGGGTTGGGACTAGCGGCTACGAGCAGTACTTC. Encoded protein: CASSLDWVGTSGYEQYF.